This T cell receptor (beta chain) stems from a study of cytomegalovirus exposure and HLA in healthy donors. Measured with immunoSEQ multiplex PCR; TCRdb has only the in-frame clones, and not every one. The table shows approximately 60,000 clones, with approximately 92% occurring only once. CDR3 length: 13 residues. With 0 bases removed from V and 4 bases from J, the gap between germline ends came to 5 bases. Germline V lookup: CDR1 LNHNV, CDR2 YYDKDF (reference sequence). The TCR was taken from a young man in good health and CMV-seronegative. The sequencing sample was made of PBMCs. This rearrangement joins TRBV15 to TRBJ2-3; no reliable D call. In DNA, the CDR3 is TGTGCCACCAGCAGAGATATGTCAGATACGCAGTATTTT. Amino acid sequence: CATSRDMSDTQYF.